This TCR beta chain derives from a study of neoadjuvant anti-PD-1 for oral cavity cancer. Study conclusions and caveats: After neoadjuvant nivolumab, PBMC T cell clonality was significantly higher in non-responders than responders.

Germline V gene data show CDR1 as SNHLY and CDR2 as FYNNEI. The CDR3 extends over 15 amino acids. Trimming left V 1 base short and J 1 base short, with 10 bases between. Patients had newly diagnosed, untreated stage II-IVA oral cavity squamous cell carcinoma. This clone was counted a few times. Its matching antigen is unknown. Sequencing used immunoSEQ multiplex PCR; TCRdb keeps in-frame clones, though not all of them. The table shows about 16,000 clones, with roughly 78% occurring only once. The TCR was taken from a person between 40 and 80 years old with oral cavity squamous cell carcinoma. V gene TRBV2 combines with J gene TRBJ1-2, with unresolved D. The sample was PBMCs, taken before nivolumab (anti-PD-1) treatment. The CDR3 coding sequence is TGTGCCAGCAGTGAAGGCCGTTCGAATAACTATGGCTACACCTTC. It is translated as CASSEGRSNNYGYTF. The whole variable domain, remainder taken from reference TRBV2 and TRBJ1-2, is EPEVTQTPSHQVTQMGQEVILRCVPISNHLYFYWYRQILGQKVEFLVSFYNNEISEKSEIFDDQFSVERPDGSNFTLKIRSTKLEDSAMYFCASSEGRSNNYGYTFGSGTRLTVV.